A single sample is the source of the 32 T cell receptor beta chains below, sequenced in a study of T-cell reconstitution after alpha-beta-depleted transplantation in children. TCRbeta library construction was performed incorporating unique molecular identifiers. Each CDR3 protein gets one entry after TCRdb re-called the PCR reads with MiXCR. Of approximately 520,000 distinct CDR3 sequences listed, less than 35% are singletons. This sample comprised PBMCs from the stem cell graft donor, obtained from the stem cell graft. The source of these receptors is a human donor who donated a stem cell graft to a child with aplastic anemia.

V and J are TRBV12-3 or TRBV12-4 and TRBJ2-1; possibly TRBD2 for D (6 bases). The germline V and J ends were trimmed by 6 bases and 12 bases, with 21 bases remaining between them. The CDR3 length is 14 residues. CDR3 residues: CASSGLPQGMWQFF. The CDR3, as DNA: TGTGCCAGCAGCGGACTACCCCAGGGTATGTGGCAGTTCTTC.

Notes on this clonotype: A read error may be the cause here, since a much bigger clone is one base away. The chain links TRBV29-1 to TRBJ2-2; TRBD1 might be the D (5 bases). Germline V gene lookup returns CDR1 SQVTM and CDR2 ANQGSEA. CDR3 length: 13 amino acids. Here the CDR3 reads CTVGLGTTGELFF. In DNA, the CDR3 is TGCACCGTGGGGCTAGGCACAACCGGGGAGCTGTTTTTT.

This clonotype was seen many times. The chain employs TRBV28 and TRBJ2-3, with a possible D match to TRBD2 (5 bases). V was shortened by 6 bases and J by 2 bases, with 15 bases between the two germline ends. Germline assignment: CDR1 MDHEN and CDR2 SYDVKM. The CDR3 contains 15 residues. CDR3 bases: TGTGCCAGCAGGGCAGCCGGGATCCTCACAGATACGCAGTATTTT. It codes for CASRAAGILTDTQYF.

This rearrangement joins TRBV29-1 to TRBJ2-5; D possibly uses TRBD1 or TRBD2 (5 bases each). The CDR3 loop spans 12 amino acids. V was pared by 5 bases and J by 5 bases, with 12 bases between. CDR1 SQVTM and CDR2 ANQGSEA come from the germline V gene. The CDR3 region has the DNA TGCAGCGTTTTGGGCAGGGAGGAGACCCAGTACTTC. Translated: CSVLGREETQYF.

This clonotype has a handful of counts. V and J are TRBV9 and TRBJ2-1; TRBD2 might be the D (5 bases). The germline V gene has CDR1 SGDLS and CDR2 YYNGEE. V was clipped by 4 bases and J by 7 bases, with 12 bases between them. The length of the CDR3 is 13 residues. CDR3 amino acids: CASSSDYGNEQFF. The CDR3 bases are TGTGCCAGCAGCAGCGACTACGGTAATGAGCAGTTCTTC. The entire variable domain, with the rest obtained from reference TRBV9 and TRBJ2-1, is as follows: DSGVTQTPKHLITATGQRVTLRCSPRSGDLSVYWYQQSLDQGLQFLIQYYNGEERAKGNILERFSAQQFPDLHSELNLSSLELGDSALYFCASSSDYGNEQFFGPGTRLTVL.

This clonotype was seen a few times. The chain is built from TRBV20-1 and TRBJ1-1; TRBD1 matches 9 bases. From germline, CDR1 is DFQATT and CDR2 SNEGSKA (reference sequence). V lost 2 bases and J lost 1; bases outside the gene matches: 5. This CDR3 is built from 15 residues. Written as DNA, the CDR3 is TGCAGTGCTAGAAACAGGGGGCAATGGAACACTGAAGCTTTCTTT. Encoded protein: CSARNRGQWNTEAFF.

The chain recombines TRBV12-3 or TRBV12-4 with TRBJ2-3; 8 bases align to TRBD2. After removal of 7 bases from V and 0 bases from J, the junction contained 9 bases not matched to a gene. This CDR3 has 16 residues. For the CDR3, the DNA is TGTGCCAGCACCTCAGGAAGCGGGAGCAGCACAGATACGCAGTATTTT. It translates to CASTSGSGSSTDTQYF.

This chain joins TRBV7-2 and TRBJ2-1; D may match TRBD1 or TRBD2 (7 bases each). Trimming took 1 base from V and 7 from J, leaving 20 bases between them. The CDR3 has 17 amino acids. The germline V gene has CDR1 SGHTA and CDR2 FQGNSA. CDR3 protein: CASSLVGAGGAGNEQFF. CDR3 coding DNA: TGTGCCAGCAGCTTAGTGGGGGCAGGGGGGGCAGGGAATGAGCAGTTCTTC.

This clonotype was seen a few times. At one of its ends the junction is not consistent with the germline gene, which may arise from a read error. V and J are TRBV27 and TRBJ1-1; TRBD1 matches at 9 bases. CDR3 length equals 16 residues. Germline V gives CDR1 MNHEY, CDR2 SMNVEV (reference sequence). The CDR3 coding sequence is TGTGCCAGCAGTTCGCTAGGGACAGGGAGGAACGCTGAAGCTTTCTTT. Translation gives CASSSLGTGRNAEAFF.

CDR3 nucleotides: TGCAGCGGGGGAGGGACAGGGGGCCCCTATGGCTACACCTTC. It encodes CSGGGTGGPYGYTF. V is TRBV29-1 and J is TRBJ1-2; 12 nucleotides match TRBD1. Germline-derived CDR1 and CDR2 are SQVTM and ANQGSEA. The CDR3 sequence is 14 residues long. J lost 4 bases, V lost 7 bases, and 7 bases had no gene match.

The chain joins TRBV6-1 to TRBJ1-5; D is uncertain. Trimming pared 6 bases from V and 4 bases from J, leaving 10 bases between. Germline V CDR1 and CDR2: MNHNS, SASEGT. The CDR3 sequence is 13 residues long. This chain's CDR3 is CASRGSYNQPQHF. The CDR3 nucleotides are TGTGCCAGCAGGGGATCGTATAATCAGCCCCAGCATTTT.

The chain joins TRBV27 to TRBJ1-1; 8 bases match TRBD1. The CDR3 length is 15 residues. V shed 5 bases, J shed 6 bases, and the junction held 11 bases outside the gene matches. Germline CDR1 and CDR2: MNHEY and SMNVEV (reference sequence). The CDR3 nucleotides read TGTGCCAGCAGTCCGAGACAGGGGAGGAGGCCTGAAGCTTTCTTT. This sequence encodes CASSPRQGRRPEAFF.

The chain couples TRBV20-1 to TRBJ1-1; the D is unclear. This CDR3 has 14 residues. Germline V gives CDR1 DFQATT, CDR2 SNEGSKA (reference sequence). V shed 5 bases and J shed 1 base, with 14 bases lying between them. The CDR3 loop reads CSARKGLKNTEAFF. CDR3 bases: TGCAGTGCTCGGAAGGGCCTCAAGAACACTGAAGCTTTCTTT.

This sequence joins TRBV20-1 and TRBJ2-1; 11 positions agree with TRBD2. The germline V gene encodes CDR1 DFQATT and CDR2 SNEGSKA (reference sequence). This CDR3 has 16 amino acids. V shed 6 bases, J shed 5 bases, and the junction held 12 bases outside the gene matches. For the CDR3, the DNA is TGCAGTGCCACCCCCAGCCTAGCGGGAGGACACAATGAGCAGTTCTTC. Its translation: CSATPSLAGGHNEQFF.

This chain connects TRBV9 to TRBJ1-2; 10 bases are a match to TRBD1. Trimming removed 4 bases from V and 6 bases from J; junction bases left unmatched: 6. Germline V gene sequence: CDR1 SGDLS, CDR2 YYNGEE. This CDR3 has 14 amino acids. The CDR3 is CASSLRTGGDGYTF. CDR3 nucleotides: TGTGCCAGCAGCCTCCGGACAGGGGGGGATGGCTACACCTTC.

This chain uses TRBV7-6 with TRBJ2-1; 9 nucleotides line up with TRBD2. This CDR3 spans 16 amino acids. In germline, CDR1 is SGHVS, CDR2 FNYEAQ. The ends lost 4 bases at V and 8 bases at J; junction bases unmatched: 12. In nucleotides, the CDR3 is TGTGCCAGCAGCTCAGGCGGTAGCGGGAGTCCCCATGAGCAGTTCTTC. Translated: CASSSGGSGSPHEQFF.

J is TRBJ1-1 and V is TRBV29-1; D perhaps matches TRBD1 (5 bases). The CDR3 sequence is 12 residues long. The germline CDR1 and CDR2 sequences are SQVTM and ANQGSEA. Trimming pared 6 bases from V and 0 bases from J, leaving 8 bases between. The CDR3 region has the DNA TGCAGCGTAACAGGCTTGAACACTGAAGCTTTCTTT. Amino acids: CSVTGLNTEAFF.

The V gene is TRBV4-3, the J gene TRBJ1-5, with D unclear. V lost 0 bases and J 7 bases, leaving 13 bases between the germline ends. Germline CDR1 is LGHNA and CDR2 is YSLEER. The CDR3 has 15 amino acids. The CDR3 bases are TGCGCCAGCAGCCAAGATATTGGCAACGGGCAGCCCCAGCATTTT. Its protein product is CASSQDIGNGQPQHF.

This clonotype was seen a few times. The DNA for the CDR3 is TGTGCCAGCAGCCGGGGCGGTGCCCAGTACTTC. Amino acids: CASSRGGAQYF. J is TRBJ2-5 and V is TRBV7-2, with D perhaps being TRBD1 or TRBD2 (5 bases each). Trimming pared 5 bases from V and 9 bases from J, leaving 10 bases between. The CDR3 loop spans 11 amino acids. Germline values: CDR1 SGHTA, CDR2 FQGNSA.

This clonotype was counted between two and nine times. The genes are TRBV18 and TRBJ2-1, with TRBD1 matching over 8 bases. This CDR3 contains 15 residues. Germline V CDR1 and CDR2: KGHSH, LQKENI. The V gene end was trimmed by 6 bases and the J gene end by 4 bases; junction bases not matched to a gene: 8. The CDR3 DNA sequence: TGTGCCAGCTCCCTAGGACAGGGCCTATACAATGAGCAGTTCTTC. It encodes CASSLGQGLYNEQFF. The full variable domain, in which reference TRBV18 and TRBJ2-1 provide the parts outside the CDR3, is NAGVMQNPRHLVRRRGQEARLRCSPMKGHSHVYWYRQLPEEGLKFMVYLQKENIIDESGMPKERFSAEFPKEGPSILRIQQVVRGDSAAYFCASSLGQGLYNEQFFGPGTRLTVL.

The V call is TRBV20-1, the J call TRBJ2-3; 12 positions match TRBD2. Germline lookup yields CDR1 DFQATT and CDR2 SNEGSKA (reference sequence). CDR3 length: 18 residues. V lost 1 base to trimming and J lost 0 bases; unmatched junction nucleotides: 8. The CDR3 spells CSARGIPLAGGSTDTQYF. CDR3 in DNA: TGCAGTGCTAGAGGCATCCCTCTAGCGGGAGGGAGCACAGATACGCAGTATTTT.

This clonotype has more than one count but fewer than ten. V gene TRBV4-3 combines with J gene TRBJ2-1; 8 bases align to TRBD2. V lost 5 bases to trimming and J lost 2 bases; unmatched junction nucleotides: 5. The CDR3 contains 15 residues. Germline V gene sequence: CDR1 LGHNA, CDR2 YSLEER. The CDR3 DNA sequence: TGCGCCAGCAGCGGAGCGGGAGTAACCTACAATGAGCAGTTCTTC. Translated, it gives CASSGAGVTYNEQFF.

There are a few counts of this clonotype. The V call is TRBV6-1, the J call TRBJ2-2; unclear D gene. CDR1 is MNHNS and CDR2 is SASEGT in the germline V gene. The germline V and J ends were trimmed by 7 bases and 3 bases, with 9 bases remaining between them. This CDR3 has 13 amino acids. The CDR3 reads CASIATDTGELFF. The CDR3 nucleotides are TGTGCCAGCATCGCAACAGACACCGGGGAGCTGTTTTTT.

This CDR3 is CARQVGGSEKLFF. The DNA for the CDR3 is TGTGCCCGCCAGGTGGGGGGGAGTGAAAAACTGTTTTTT. This chain connects TRBV30 to TRBJ1-4; a possible D gene is TRBD1 (5 bases). The ends were cut back, 8 bases at V and 7 bases at J, with 17 bases in the middle. This CDR3 comprises 13 residues. Germline V gives CDR1 GTSNPN, CDR2 SVGIG (reference sequence).

This sequence joins TRBV27 and TRBJ2-7; D remains unclear. This CDR3 has 14 residues. Trimming took 6 bases from V and 0 from J, leaving 12 bases between them. Germline CDR1 is MNHEY and CDR2 is SMNVEV (reference sequence). DNA of the CDR3: TGTGCCAGCAGAGCTATCGGCGGCTCCTACGAGCAGTACGTC. Translated, it gives CASRAIGGSYEQYV.

This clonotype was counted only a few times. The chain uses TRBV2 and TRBJ2-3; D gene unclear. Trimming pared 6 bases from V and 6 bases from J, leaving 19 bases between. Germline CDR1 is SNHLY and CDR2 is FYNNEI. CDR3 length equals 15 residues. The CDR3 bases are TGTGCCAGCAGATCGCGAAGTTCGGTAGGGGATACGCAGTATTTT. This codes for CASRSRSSVGDTQYF.

In its sample, this clonotype was seen a few times. The chain couples TRBV5-6 to TRBJ2-5, with D possibly TRBD1 on 5 matching bases. In germline, CDR1 is SGHDT, CDR2 YYEEEE. The CDR3 covers 15 residues. V shed 2 bases and J shed 5 bases, with 16 bases lying between them. CDR3 nucleotides: TGTGCCAGCAGCTTCTCGGACACCTCCTGGGAGACCCAGTACTTC. Protein: CASSFSDTSWETQYF.

There are a few counts of this clonotype. The chain recombines TRBV10-3 with TRBJ2-1; 13 bases are a match to TRBD2. Germline V gene lookup returns CDR1 ENHRY and CDR2 SYGVKD. The CDR3 has 16 residues. The V gene end was trimmed by 2 bases and the J gene end by 8 bases; junction bases not matched to a gene: 6. The CDR3, as DNA: TGTGCCATCAGTGAGGGGCGGACTAGCGGGAGCGATGAGCAGTTCTTC. This sequence encodes CAISEGRTSGSDEQFF.

CDR3: CSVESRAAHTGELFF. CDR3 nucleotides: TGCAGCGTTGAATCCAGGGCCGCTCACACCGGGGAGCTGTTTTTT. This rearrangement joins TRBV29-1 to TRBJ2-2; possibly TRBD1 for D (5 bases). This CDR3 is built from 15 residues. Germline V gives CDR1 SQVTM, CDR2 ANQGSEA. The germline V and J ends were trimmed by 2 bases and 3 bases, with 13 bases remaining between them.

The sample holds a few counts of this clonotype. The chain recombines TRBV7-9 with TRBJ2-5; 16 positions match TRBD2. The length of the CDR3 is 17 residues. CDR1 is SEHNR and CDR2 is FQNEAQ in the germline V gene (reference sequence). Losses at the gene ends were 4 bases for V and 5 bases for J; bases not matched to a gene: 7. The CDR3 DNA reads as TGTGCCAGCAGCTCCGGGACTAGCGGGAGGGCTGGGGAGACCCAGTACTTC. This translates into CASSSGTSGRAGETQYF.

This chain joins TRBV5-1 and TRBJ2-7, with 10 bases that match TRBD2. J was trimmed by 4 bases and V by 0 bases; bases with no gene match: 4. The CDR3 length is 15 residues. Germline assignment: CDR1 SGHRS and CDR2 YFSETQ. The CDR3 nucleotides read TGCGCCAGCAGCTTGGCCGTAGCGGGAGGTTACGAGCAGTACTTC. Translated, it gives CASSLAVAGGYEQYF.

The J gene is TRBJ2-7, the V gene TRBV5-1, with D perhaps TRBD2 (5 bases). From germline, CDR1 is SGHRS and CDR2 YFSETQ. The CDR3 totals 16 residues. V was trimmed by 7 bases and J by 0 bases, leaving 20 bases between them. The CDR3 sequence is CASRRDKIQSSYEQYV. In DNA form, the CDR3 reads TGCGCCAGCCGCCGGGATAAGATACAGAGCTCCTACGAGCAGTACGTC.